This T cell receptor (beta chain) was profiled in a study of cytomegalovirus exposure and HLA in healthy donors. Whole-study context: About 85 million unique TCRs from HLA-typed donors were held in an early release of data.

Healthy donors of bone marrow made up the group. V was shortened by 5 bases and J by 2 bases, with 10 bases between the two germline ends. Germline V gene sequence: CDR1 ENHRY, CDR2 SYGVKD. CDR3 size: 13 residues. A multiplex PCR was run with 60 Vbeta primers and 13 Jbeta primers. The protocol was immunoSEQ multiplex PCR, while the TCRdb copy is restricted to in-frame clones and leaves out a portion. The sample holds approximately 140,000 clones, roughly 88% seen once. The rearrangement joins TRBV10-3 to TRBJ2-7, with D possibly TRBD2 on 5 matching bases. Sequenced input: PBMCs. The TCR sequence derives from a woman aged 35 to 49 in good health and CMV-seronegative. The chain's CDR3 is CAISPPGTYEQYF. CDR3 coding DNA: TGTGCCATCAGTCCCCCGGGGACCTACGAGCAGTACTTC.